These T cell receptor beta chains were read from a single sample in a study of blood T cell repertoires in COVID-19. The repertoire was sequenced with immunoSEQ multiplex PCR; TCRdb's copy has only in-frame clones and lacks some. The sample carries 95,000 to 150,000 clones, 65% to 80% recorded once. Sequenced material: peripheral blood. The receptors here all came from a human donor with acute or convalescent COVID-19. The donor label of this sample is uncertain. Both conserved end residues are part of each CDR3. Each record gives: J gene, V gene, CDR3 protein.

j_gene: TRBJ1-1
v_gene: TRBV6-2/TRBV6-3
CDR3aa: CASSRQGYTEAFF

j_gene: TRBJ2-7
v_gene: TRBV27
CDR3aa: CASSSNPGTSYEQYF

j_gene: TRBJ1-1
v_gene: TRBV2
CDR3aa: CASGQGEGTEAFF

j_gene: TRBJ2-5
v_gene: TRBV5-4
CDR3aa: CASSRDYGIQETQYF

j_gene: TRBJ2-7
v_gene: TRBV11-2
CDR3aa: CASSLTSAYEQYF

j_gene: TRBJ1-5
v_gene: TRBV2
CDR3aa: CASGSGKRSSNQPQHF

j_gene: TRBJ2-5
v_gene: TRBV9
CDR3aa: CASSVDSETQYF

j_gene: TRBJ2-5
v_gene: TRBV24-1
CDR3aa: CATSDSQGYQETQYF

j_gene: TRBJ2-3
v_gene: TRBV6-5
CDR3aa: CASSRAGQGASTQYF

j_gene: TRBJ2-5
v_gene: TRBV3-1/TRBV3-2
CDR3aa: CASSQDPGTEETQYF

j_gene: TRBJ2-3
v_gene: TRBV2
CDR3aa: CASSERRGKEGTQYF

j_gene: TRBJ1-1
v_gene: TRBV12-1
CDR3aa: CASRPQNTEAFF

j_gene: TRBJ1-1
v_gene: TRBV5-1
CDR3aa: CASSPGTGARSAAAFF

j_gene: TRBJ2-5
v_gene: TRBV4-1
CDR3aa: CASSQIAGGPQETQYF

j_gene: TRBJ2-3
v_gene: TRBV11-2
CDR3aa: CASSFGHPTDTQYF

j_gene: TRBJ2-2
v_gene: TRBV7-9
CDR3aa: CASSPTGVAGTGELFF

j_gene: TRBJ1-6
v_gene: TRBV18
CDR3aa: CASSLEAWLDSPLHF

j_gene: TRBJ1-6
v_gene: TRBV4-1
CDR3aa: CASSHQIWGGNYNSPLHF

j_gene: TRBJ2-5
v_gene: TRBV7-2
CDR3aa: CASSSTSGGALRETQYF

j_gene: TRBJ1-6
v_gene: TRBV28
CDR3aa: CASSWAFNGPLHF

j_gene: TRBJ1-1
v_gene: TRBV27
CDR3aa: CASSSRWTGNEAFF

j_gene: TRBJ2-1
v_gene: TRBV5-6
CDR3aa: CASSIGLAGDNEQFF

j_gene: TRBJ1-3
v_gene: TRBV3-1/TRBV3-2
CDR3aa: CASSQLYGRSTGNTIYF

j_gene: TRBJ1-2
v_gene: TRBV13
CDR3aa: CASSRRGGPESYGYTF

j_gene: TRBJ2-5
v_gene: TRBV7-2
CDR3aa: CASILRVGGETQYF